The entry that follows covers one T cell receptor (beta chain) sequence. The source of the sample is a study of blood T cell repertoires in COVID-19. This CDR3 contains 13 residues. Trimming took 7 bases from V and 5 from J, leaving 14 bases between them. CDR1 is WSHSY and CDR2 is SAAADI in the germline V gene. The protocol was immunoSEQ multiplex PCR, while the TCRdb copy is restricted to in-frame clones and leaves out a portion. The table shows approximately 130,000 clones, with about 80% occurring only once. The sequenced sample consisted of peripheral blood. The sequence came from a human donor in a cohort sampled during active COVID-19. The chain is built from TRBV10-2 and TRBJ1-1, with unresolved D. CDR3 protein: CASTPVSGTEAFF. The CDR3 DNA reads as TGCGCCAGCACCCCCGTGTCGGGGACTGAAGCTTTCTTT.